This T cell receptor beta chain was found in a study of beta chain features in type 1 diabetes. V lost 7 bases, J lost 1 base, and 23 bases lay in between. Per germline, CDR1 MDHEN and CDR2 SYDVKM. This CDR3 comprises 18 residues. What was sequenced were expressed TCRB transcripts, since all of the isolated RNA had been reverse transcribed. Produced via immunoSEQ multiplex PCR; TCRdb's table is partial and in-frame only. The data contain around 44,000 clones, approximately 49% of them singletons. The V gene is TRBV28, the J gene TRBJ1-5; D call uncertain. This sequence originates from a woman in her 30s in good health. The source material was stem cell memory CD4+ T cells from blood. The CDR3 coding sequence is TGTGCCAGCACCCAACCCTTCTTTAACAGCTTGAGCAATCAGCCCCAGCATTTT. It yields the protein CASTQPFFNSLSNQPQHF.